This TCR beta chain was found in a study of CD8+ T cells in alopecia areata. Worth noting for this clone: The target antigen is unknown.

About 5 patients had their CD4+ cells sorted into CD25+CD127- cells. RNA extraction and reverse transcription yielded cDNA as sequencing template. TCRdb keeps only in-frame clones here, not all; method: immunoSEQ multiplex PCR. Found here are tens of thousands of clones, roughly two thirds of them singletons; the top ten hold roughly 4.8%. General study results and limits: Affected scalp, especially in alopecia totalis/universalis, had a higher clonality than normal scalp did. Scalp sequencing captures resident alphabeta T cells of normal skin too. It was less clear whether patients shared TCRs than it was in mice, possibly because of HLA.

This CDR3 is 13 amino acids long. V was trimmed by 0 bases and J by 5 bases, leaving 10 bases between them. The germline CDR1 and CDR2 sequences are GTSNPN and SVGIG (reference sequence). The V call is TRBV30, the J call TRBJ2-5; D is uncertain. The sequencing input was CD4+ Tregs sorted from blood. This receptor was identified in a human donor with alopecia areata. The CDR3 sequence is CAWSVDEVETQYF. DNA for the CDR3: TGTGCCTGGAGTGTCGACGAGGTGGAGACCCAGTACTTC.